Following are 9 T cell receptor beta chains from one sample sequenced in a study of CD8 T cells in ankylosing spondylitis (dated by TCRdb to about 2017). General findings and caveats noted by the study authors: A TCR beta motif of about eight highly homologous amino acid variants appeared characteristic of blood from ankylosing spondylitis patients.

Library prep was done by 5' RACE. TCRdb shows the sequencer as Illumina HiSeq 2500. The raw public data were reprocessed by TCRdb itself: fastp quality trimming at Q25, MiXCR clonotype calling, in-frame beta chains only. Rows merge per CDR3 protein into single entries with the most common DNA and genes. This sample gives approximately 540,000 distinct CDR3 sequences in total; about 13% of them show up just once. The top ten constitute 6.8% of the sample. These TCRs' antigens remain unknown. The sample consisted of blood, either unsorted or a sorted T cell fraction (not recorded which). Receptors originate from a male donor with ankylosing spondylitis.

This clonotype was seen a handful of times. The rearrangement joins TRBV20-1 to TRBJ2-1; 8 bases agree with TRBD2. The CDR3 extends over 14 amino acids. V lost 8 bases and J lost 3; bases outside the gene matches: 9. In germline, CDR1 is DFQATT, CDR2 SNEGSKA (reference sequence). The CDR3 here is CSYQGAGVYNEQFF. The CDR3 nucleotides read TGCAGTTACCAGGGAGCGGGAGTCTACAATGAGCAGTTCTTC.

The sample holds a few counts of this clonotype. The chain carries TRBV5-1 and TRBJ2-1, with a weak D call TRBD1 (7 bases). This CDR3 spans 15 amino acids. Between the trimmed V and J ends, which lost 2 bases and 6 bases, there was a span of 15 bases. From germline, CDR1 is SGHRS and CDR2 YFSETQ. CDR3 residues: CASSLTTGEANEQFF. The CDR3 coding sequence is TGCGCCAGCAGCTTAACCACAGGGGAGGCCAATGAGCAGTTCTTC. The full variable domain, with the rest looked up from reference TRBV5-1 and TRBJ2-1, is KAGVTQTPRYLIKTRGQQVTLSCSPISGHRSVSWYQQTPGQGLQFLFEYFSETQRNKGNFPGRFSGRQFSNSRSEMNVSTLELGDSALYLCASSLTTGEANEQFFGPGTRLTVL.

This clonotype appeared a few times. V usage is TRBV5-1 and J usage is TRBJ2-3, with 12 bases matching TRBD2. Looked up from germline, CDR1 is SGHRS and CDR2 is YFSETQ. V gave up 4 bases and J gave up 3 bases; unmatched junction bases: 6. This CDR3 has 16 amino acids. The CDR3 loop reads CASSALAGGPTDTQYF. CDR3 bases: TGCGCCAGCAGCGCCCTAGCGGGAGGGCCGACAGATACGCAGTATTTT.

The genes are TRBV20-1 and TRBJ2-5; 13 positions match TRBD2. Trimming at V came to 5 bases and at J to 5 bases, leaving 2 bases not matched to a gene. CDR3 length: 13 amino acids. Germline loops: CDR1 DFQATT, CDR2 SNEGSKA (reference sequence). This CDR3 reads CSAGLAGAETQYF. The CDR3 DNA reads as TGCAGTGCTGGACTAGCGGGAGCCGAGACCCAGTACTTC.

The chain is built from TRBV20-1 and TRBJ2-7, with no clear D. V shed 5 bases and J shed 4 bases, with 3 bases lying between them. The CDR3 has 9 amino acids. CDR1 is DFQATT, CDR2 SNEGSKA, per germline (reference sequence). CDR3 sequence (DNA): TGCAGTGCTTCTTACGAGCAGTACTTC. It specifies CSASYEQYF.

This chain uses TRBV5-1 with TRBJ2-1; D not resolved. Trimming removed 2 bases at V and 2 bases at J, with 11 bases between. The germline V gene has CDR1 SGHRS and CDR2 YFSETQ. There are 15 residues in the CDR3. CDR3 nucleotide sequence: TGCGCCAGCAGCTTCAGTGCGACCCCCTACAATGAGCAGTTCTTC. Amino acids: CASSFSATPYNEQFF.

This clonotype was counted a few times. CDR3 loop: CATSREYGGSPSSYNEQFF. CDR3 sequence (DNA): TGTGCCACCAGCAGAGAATATGGCGGGAGCCCGAGCTCCTACAATGAGCAGTTCTTC. This chain uses TRBV15 with TRBJ2-1, with 7 bases that match TRBD2. The CDR3 spans 19 residues. Trimming cost V 0 bases and J 0 bases; bases outside gene matches: 11. Germline CDR1 reads LNHNV; CDR2 reads YYDKDF (reference sequence). The whole variable domain, remainder taken from reference TRBV15 and TRBJ2-1, is DAMVIQNPRYQVTQFGKPVTLSCSQTLNHNVMYWYQQKSSQAPKLLFHYYDKDFNNEADTPDNFQSRRPNTSFCFLDIRSPGLGDTAMYLCATSREYGGSPSSYNEQFFGPGTRLTVL.

This clonotype has at least ten counts. The chain combines TRBV25-1 with TRBJ2-2; TRBD1 aligns across 9 bases. Trimming took 3 bases from V and 1 from J; bases not matched to a gene: 3. The V gene's germline CDR1 is MGHDK and CDR2 SYGVNS. The CDR3 has 16 amino acids. The CDR3 protein is CASSDPGQGNTGELFF. Written as DNA, the CDR3 is TGTGCCAGCAGTGACCCGGGACAGGGGAACACCGGGGAGCTGTTTTTT.

The chain recombines TRBV10-2 with TRBJ1-1; 9 bases align to TRBD1. Trimming took 7 bases from V and 4 from J; bases not matched to a gene: 16. CDR1 WSHSY and CDR2 SAAADI come from the germline V gene. The CDR3 extends over 17 amino acids. DNA of the CDR3: TGCGCCAGCATCACGGACCCCAGGACAGGGGAGGTCACTGAAGCTTTCTTT. It translates to CASITDPRTGEVTEAFF.